The source of this TCR beta chain is a study of CD8+ T cells in alopecia areata. Background on the study: The share of scalp area affected provided the severity score for treated patients. Findings and caveats of the study: Because of a solitary nonresponder, the connection of baseline CD8+ expansion to response stays uncertain.

Points on this clone: What it recognizes is unknown.

Sequencing templates came from extracted RNA that was reverse transcribed into cDNA. The method was immunoSEQ multiplex PCR; TCRdb's version includes in-frame clones alone and lacks a portion of them. Counted here are more than 200,000 clones, 50% to 75% occurring once; the ten biggest clones make up around 4.2%. This CDR3 has 15 residues. Germline V gene data show CDR1 as SGHRS and CDR2 as YFSETQ. V lost 0 bases to trimming and J lost 3 bases, with 12 bases between them. Treatment denoted: oral pan-JAK inhibitor, 5-10 mg twice daily. The V gene is TRBV5-1, the J gene TRBJ1-2; the D is unclear. Source: CD4+ T cells sorted from blood, taken at week 4, from a patient treated with tofacitinib. This receptor was taken from a human donor with alopecia areata. CDR3 residues: CASSLEGKADYGYTF. The DNA for the CDR3 is TGCGCCAGCAGCTTGGAGGGAAAAGCAGACTATGGCTACACCTTC.